This TCR beta chain was observed in a study of shared clonotypes between healthy human individuals. V dropped 6 bases and J dropped 7 bases, with 19 bases sitting between them. The CDR3 consists of 15 residues. From germline, CDR1 is SGHAT and CDR2 FQNNGV. The deep-level immunoSEQ assay was used. Measured with immunoSEQ multiplex PCR; TCRdb has only the in-frame clones, and not every one. This table has about 520,000 clones, 81% appearing once. The material sequenced was PBMCs. This clonotype was obtained from a woman aged 40-49 years in good health. Some clones in this sample may be carry-over from other donors' samples. The gene calls are TRBV11-2 and TRBJ2-1; D possibly uses TRBD1 or TRBD2 (5 bases each). Written as DNA, the CDR3 is TGTGCCAGCAGGGATTGGGGGAACCTACCTAATGAGCAGTTCTTC. It yields the protein CASRDWGNLPNEQFF.